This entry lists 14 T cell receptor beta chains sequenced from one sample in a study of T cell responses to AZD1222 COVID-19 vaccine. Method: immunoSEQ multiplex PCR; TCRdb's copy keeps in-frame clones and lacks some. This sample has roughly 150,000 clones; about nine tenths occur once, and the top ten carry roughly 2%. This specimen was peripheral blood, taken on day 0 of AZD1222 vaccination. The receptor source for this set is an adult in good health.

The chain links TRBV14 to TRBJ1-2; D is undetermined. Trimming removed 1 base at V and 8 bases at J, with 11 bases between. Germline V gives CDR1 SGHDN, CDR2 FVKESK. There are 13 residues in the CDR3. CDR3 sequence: CASSQAAGWGYTF. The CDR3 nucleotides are TGTGCCAGCAGCCAAGCCGCAGGATGGGGCTACACCTTC.

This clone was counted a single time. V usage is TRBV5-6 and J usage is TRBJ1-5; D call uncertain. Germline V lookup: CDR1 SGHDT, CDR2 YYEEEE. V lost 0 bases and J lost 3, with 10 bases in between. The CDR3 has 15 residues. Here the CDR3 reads CASSLAGRHNQPQHF. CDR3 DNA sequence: TGTGCCAGCAGCTTGGCGGGGAGACACAATCAGCCCCAGCATTTT.

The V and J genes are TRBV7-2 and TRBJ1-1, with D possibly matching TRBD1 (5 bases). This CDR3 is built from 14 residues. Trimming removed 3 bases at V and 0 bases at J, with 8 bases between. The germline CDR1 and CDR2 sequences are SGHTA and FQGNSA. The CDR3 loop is CASSFLGVNTEAFF. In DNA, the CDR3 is TGTGCCAGCAGCTTTTTAGGGGTGAACACTGAAGCTTTCTTT.

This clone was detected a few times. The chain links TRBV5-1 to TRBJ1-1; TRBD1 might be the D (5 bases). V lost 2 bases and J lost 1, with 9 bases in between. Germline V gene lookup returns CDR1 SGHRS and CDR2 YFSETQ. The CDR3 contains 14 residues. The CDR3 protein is CASSLRGANTEAFF. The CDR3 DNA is TGCGCCAGCAGCTTACGAGGGGCGAACACTGAAGCTTTCTTT.

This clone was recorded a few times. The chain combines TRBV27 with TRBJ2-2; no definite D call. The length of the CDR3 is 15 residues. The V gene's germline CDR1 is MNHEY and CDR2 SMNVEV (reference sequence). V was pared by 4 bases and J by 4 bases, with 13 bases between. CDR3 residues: CASSSHDRTTGELFF. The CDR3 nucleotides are TGTGCCAGCAGTTCTCATGATAGGACCACCGGGGAGCTGTTTTTT.

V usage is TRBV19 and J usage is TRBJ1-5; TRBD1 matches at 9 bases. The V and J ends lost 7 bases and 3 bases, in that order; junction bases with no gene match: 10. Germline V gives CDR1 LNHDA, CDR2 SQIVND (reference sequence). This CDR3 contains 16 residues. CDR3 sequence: CASNHGGQGYNQPQHF. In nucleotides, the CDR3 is TGTGCCAGTAACCATGGGGGACAGGGTTACAATCAGCCCCAGCATTTT.

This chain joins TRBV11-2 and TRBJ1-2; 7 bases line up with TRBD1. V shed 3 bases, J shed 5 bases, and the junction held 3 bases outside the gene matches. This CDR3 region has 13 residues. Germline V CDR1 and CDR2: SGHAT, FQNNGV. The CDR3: CASSFGTAYGYTF. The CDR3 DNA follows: TGTGCCAGCAGCTTTGGGACAGCGTATGGCTACACCTTC.

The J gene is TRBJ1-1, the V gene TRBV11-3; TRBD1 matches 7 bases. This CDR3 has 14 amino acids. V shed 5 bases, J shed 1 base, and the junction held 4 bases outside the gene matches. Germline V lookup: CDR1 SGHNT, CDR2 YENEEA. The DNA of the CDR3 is TGTGCCAGCAGCCCCGGGACAGCGAACACTGAAGCTTTCTTT. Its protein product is CASSPGTANTEAFF.

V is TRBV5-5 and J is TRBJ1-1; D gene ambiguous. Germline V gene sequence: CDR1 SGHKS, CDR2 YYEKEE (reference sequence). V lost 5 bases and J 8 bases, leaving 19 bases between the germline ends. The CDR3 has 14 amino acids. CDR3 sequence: CASRRLGSGSEAFF. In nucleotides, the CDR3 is TGTGCCAGCAGAAGGCTCGGATCAGGCTCAGAAGCTTTCTTT.

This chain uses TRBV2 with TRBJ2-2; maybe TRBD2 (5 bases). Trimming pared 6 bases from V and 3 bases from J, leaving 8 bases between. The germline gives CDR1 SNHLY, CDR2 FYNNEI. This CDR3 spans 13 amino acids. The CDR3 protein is CASSPGYTGELFF. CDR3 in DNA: TGTGCCAGCAGCCCGGGATACACCGGGGAGCTGTTTTTT.

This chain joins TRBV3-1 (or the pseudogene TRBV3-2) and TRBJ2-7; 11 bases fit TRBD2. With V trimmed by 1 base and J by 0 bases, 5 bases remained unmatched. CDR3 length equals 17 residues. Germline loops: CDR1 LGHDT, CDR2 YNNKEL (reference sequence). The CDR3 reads CASSQVIAGGSSYEQYF. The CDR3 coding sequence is TGTGCCAGCAGCCAAGTCATAGCGGGAGGGTCCTCCTACGAGCAGTACTTC.

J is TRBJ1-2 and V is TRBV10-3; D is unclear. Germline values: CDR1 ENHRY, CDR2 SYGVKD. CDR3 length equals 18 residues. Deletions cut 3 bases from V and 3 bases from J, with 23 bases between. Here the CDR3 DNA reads TGTGCCATCAGTGATGGGGTGATTAGAGGTGGGTTCGACTATGGCTACACCTTC. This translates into CAISDGVIRGGFDYGYTF.

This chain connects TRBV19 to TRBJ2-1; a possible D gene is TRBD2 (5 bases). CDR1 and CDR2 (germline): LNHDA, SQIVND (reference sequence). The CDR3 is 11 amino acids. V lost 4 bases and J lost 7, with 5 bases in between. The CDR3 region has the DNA TGTGCCAGTAGTAGGACTAATGAGCAGTTCTTC. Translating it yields CASSRTNEQFF.

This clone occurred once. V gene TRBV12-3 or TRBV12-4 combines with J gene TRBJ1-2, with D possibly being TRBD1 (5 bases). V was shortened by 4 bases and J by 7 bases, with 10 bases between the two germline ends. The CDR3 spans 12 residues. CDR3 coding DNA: TGTGCCAGCAGTTCCGGGACTGGTGGCTACACCTTC. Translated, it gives CASSSGTGGYTF.